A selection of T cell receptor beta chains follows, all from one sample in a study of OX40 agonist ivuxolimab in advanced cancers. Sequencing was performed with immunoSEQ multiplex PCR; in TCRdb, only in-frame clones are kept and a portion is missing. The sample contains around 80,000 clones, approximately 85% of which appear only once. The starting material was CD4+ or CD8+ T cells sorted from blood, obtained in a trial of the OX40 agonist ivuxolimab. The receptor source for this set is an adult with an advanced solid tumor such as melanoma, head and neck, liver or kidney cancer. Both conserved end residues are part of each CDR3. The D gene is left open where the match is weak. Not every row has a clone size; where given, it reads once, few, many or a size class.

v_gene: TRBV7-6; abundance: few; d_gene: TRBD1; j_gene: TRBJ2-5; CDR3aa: CASSLFAPVGQGGRETQYF; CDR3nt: TGTGCCAGCAGCTTATTTGCTCCGGTCGGACAGGGCGGGCGAGAGACCCAGTACTTC
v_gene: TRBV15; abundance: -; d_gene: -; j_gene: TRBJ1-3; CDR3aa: CATSRGPRSSGNTIYF; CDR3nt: TGTGCCACCAGCAGAGGTCCAAGAAGCTCTGGAAACACCATATATTTT
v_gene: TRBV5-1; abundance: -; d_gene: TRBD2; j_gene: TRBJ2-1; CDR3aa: CASSWTSGEDEQFF; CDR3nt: TGCGCCAGCAGCTGGACTAGCGGGGAGGATGAGCAGTTCTTC
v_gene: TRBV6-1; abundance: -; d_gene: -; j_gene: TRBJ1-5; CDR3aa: CASSEGNKQPQHF; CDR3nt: TGTGCCAGCAGTGAAGGGAATAAGCAGCCCCAGCATTTT
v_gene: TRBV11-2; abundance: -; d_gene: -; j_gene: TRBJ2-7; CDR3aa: CASSLGTTPRGSYEQYF; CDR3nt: TGTGCCAGCAGCTTAGGTACCACGCCGCGGGGCTCCTACGAGCAGTACTTC
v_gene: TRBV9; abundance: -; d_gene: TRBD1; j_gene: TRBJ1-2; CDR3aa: CASSAPRTGGYGYTF; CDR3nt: TGTGCCAGCAGCGCCCCAAGGACAGGGGGATATGGCTACACCTTC
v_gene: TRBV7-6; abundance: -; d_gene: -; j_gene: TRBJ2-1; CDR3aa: CASSLLANEQFF; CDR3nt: TGTGCCAGCAGCTTATTGGCCAATGAGCAGTTCTTC
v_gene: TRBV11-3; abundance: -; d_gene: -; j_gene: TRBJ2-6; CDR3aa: CASSLGGYGANVLTF; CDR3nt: TGTGCCAGCAGCTTAGGAGGCTATGGGGCCAACGTCCTGACTTTC
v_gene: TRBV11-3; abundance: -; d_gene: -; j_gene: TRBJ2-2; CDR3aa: CASSPSRDSITGELFF; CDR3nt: TGTGCCAGCAGCCCTTCCCGGGACTCCATCACCGGGGAGCTGTTTTTT
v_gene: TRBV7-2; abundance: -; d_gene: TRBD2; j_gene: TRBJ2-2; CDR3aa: CASSPSGTSGGERELFF; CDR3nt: TGTGCCAGCAGCCCCTCCGGGACTAGCGGGGGGGAACGGGAGCTGTTTTTT
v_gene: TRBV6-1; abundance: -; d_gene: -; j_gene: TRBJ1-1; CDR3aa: CASMWGKNTEAFF; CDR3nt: TGTGCCAGCATGTGGGGAAAGAACACTGAAGCTTTCTTT
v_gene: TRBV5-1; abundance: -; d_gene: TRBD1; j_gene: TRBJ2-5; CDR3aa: CASSRQGQVGLETQYF; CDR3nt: TGCGCCAGCAGCCGACAAGGACAGGTTGGTTTGGAGACCCAGTACTTC
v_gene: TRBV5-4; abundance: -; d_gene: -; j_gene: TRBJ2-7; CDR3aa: CASSVGITLSAQYF; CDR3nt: TGTGCCAGCAGCGTCGGGATCACTCTCTCCGCGCAGTACTTC
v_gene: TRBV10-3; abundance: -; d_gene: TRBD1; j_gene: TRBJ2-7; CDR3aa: CAIRQGAPREQYF; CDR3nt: TGTGCCATCAGACAGGGGGCGCCCCGGGAGCAGTACTTC
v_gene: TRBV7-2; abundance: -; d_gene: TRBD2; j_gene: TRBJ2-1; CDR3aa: CASSPPRGRGTSLNEQFF; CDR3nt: TGTGCCAGCAGCCCGCCAAGGGGGAGAGGGACTAGCCTCAATGAGCAGTTCTTC
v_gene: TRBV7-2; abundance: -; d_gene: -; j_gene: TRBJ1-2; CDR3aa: CASSLNRDSYYGYTF; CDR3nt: TGTGCCAGCAGCTTAAACAGGGATTCATACTATGGCTACACCTTC
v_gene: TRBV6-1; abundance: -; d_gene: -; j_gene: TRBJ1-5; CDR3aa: CASSEGQANQPQHF; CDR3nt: TGTGCCAGCAGTGAAGGACAGGCCAATCAGCCCCAGCATTTT
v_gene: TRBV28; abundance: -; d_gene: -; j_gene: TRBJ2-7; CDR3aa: CASSSPAGMDYEQYF; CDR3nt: TGTGCCAGCAGTTCCCCGGCGGGGATGGACTACGAGCAGTACTTC
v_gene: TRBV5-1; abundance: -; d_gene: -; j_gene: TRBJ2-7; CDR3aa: CASSLVQGHGEQYF; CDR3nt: TGCGCCAGCAGCTTGGTACAGGGCCACGGAGAGCAGTACTTC
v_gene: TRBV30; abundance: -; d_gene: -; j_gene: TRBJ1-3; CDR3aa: CAWSAVRTVLSGNTIYF; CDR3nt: TGTGCCTGGAGTGCGGTAAGGACAGTCCTCTCTGGAAACACCATATATTTT
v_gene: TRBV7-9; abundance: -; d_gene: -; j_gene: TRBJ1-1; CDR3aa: CASSLRGADGTEAFF; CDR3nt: TGTGCCAGCAGCCTTCGAGGGGCTGATGGCACTGAAGCTTTCTTT
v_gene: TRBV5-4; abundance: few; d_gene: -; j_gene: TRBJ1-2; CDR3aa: CASSLEGDGYTF; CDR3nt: TGTGCCAGCAGCTTGGAGGGGGATGGCTACACCTTC
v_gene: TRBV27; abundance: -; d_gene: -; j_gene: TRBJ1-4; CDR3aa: CASSLARDINEKLFF; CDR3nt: TGTGCCAGCAGTTTAGCCCGGGACATCAATGAAAAACTGTTTTTT
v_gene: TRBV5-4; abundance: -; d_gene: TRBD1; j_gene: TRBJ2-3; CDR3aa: CASSAEVRGLSTQYF; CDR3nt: TGTGCCAGCAGCGCCGAGGTCAGGGGGTTAAGTACGCAGTATTTT